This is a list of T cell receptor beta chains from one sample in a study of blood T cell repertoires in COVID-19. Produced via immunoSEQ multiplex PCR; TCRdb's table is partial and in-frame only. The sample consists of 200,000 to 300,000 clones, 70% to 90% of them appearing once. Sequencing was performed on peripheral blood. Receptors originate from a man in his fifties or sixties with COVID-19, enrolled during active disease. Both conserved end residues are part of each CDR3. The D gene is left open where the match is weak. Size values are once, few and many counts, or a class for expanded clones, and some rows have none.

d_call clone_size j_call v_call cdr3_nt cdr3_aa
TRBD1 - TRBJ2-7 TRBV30 TGTGCCTCTAAGAGGGGGACAGGGGGCCACGAGCAGTACTTC CASKRGTGGHEQYF
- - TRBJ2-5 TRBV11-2 TGTGCCAGCAGCCGGGGACTGCAAGAGACCCAGTACTTC CASSRGLQETQYF
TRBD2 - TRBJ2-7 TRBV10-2 TGCGCCAGCAGTCACGGGGGGGCTGGGTCCTACGAGCAGTACTTC CASSHGGAGSYEQYF
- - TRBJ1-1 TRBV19 TGTGCCACTACGGTCGGGTATGAAGCTTTCTTT CATTVGYEAFF
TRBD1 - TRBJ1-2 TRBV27 TGTGCCAGCAGTCCGGACAGGGGGCTATATGGCTACACCTTC CASSPDRGLYGYTF
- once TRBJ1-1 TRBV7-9 TGTGCCAGCAGCTTATTAGGGAGCTGGGACACTGAAGCTTTCTTT CASSLLGSWDTEAFF
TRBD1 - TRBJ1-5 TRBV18 TGTGCCAGCTCATCCGGGACAGGGGACAATCAGCCCCAGCATTTT CASSSGTGDNQPQHF
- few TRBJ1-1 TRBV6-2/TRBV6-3 TGTGCCAGCAGTTACCAAGCGTGGACACCGAAGTCCACTGAAGCTTTCTTT CASSYQAWTPKSTEAFF
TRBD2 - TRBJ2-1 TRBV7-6 TGTGCCAGCAGCCTAGGGACTAGCGGGGGGTTCAATGAGCAGTTCTTC CASSLGTSGGFNEQFF
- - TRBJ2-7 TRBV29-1 TGCAGCGTTGGAGGGGGTTCCTACGAGCAGTACTTC CSVGGGSYEQYF
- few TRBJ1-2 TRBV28 TGTGCCAGCAGACCGATCAGGGACTACTATGGCTACACCTTC CASRPIRDYYGYTF
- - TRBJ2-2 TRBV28 TGTGCCAGCAGTTTACCAGGGGCGAACACCGGGGAGCTGTTTTTT CASSLPGANTGELFF
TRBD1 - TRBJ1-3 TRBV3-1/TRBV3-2 TGTGCCAGCAGCCTCTACGGGACAGGGAACTCTGGAAACACCATATATTTT CASSLYGTGNSGNTIYF
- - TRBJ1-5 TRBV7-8 TGTGCCAGCAGGCTTAGCACAGGGATTGACGATCAGCCCCAGCATTTT CASRLSTGIDDQPQHF
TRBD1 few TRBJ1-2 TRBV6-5 TGTGCCAGCAGCCCCAGGGGGCGAAATGGCTACACCTTC CASSPRGRNGYTF
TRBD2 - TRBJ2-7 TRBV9 TGTGCCAGCAGCGTATATAGCGGGAGAGAGCAGTACTTC CASSVYSGREQYF
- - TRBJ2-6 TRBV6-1 TGTGCCAGCAGTGCGAGACAGAGCTCTGGGGCCAACGTCCTGACTTTC CASSARQSSGANVLTF
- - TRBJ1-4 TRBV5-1 TGCGCCAGCAGCTTACTCCAGGGTGGCAATGAAAAACTGTTTTTT CASSLLQGGNEKLFF
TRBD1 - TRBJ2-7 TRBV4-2 TGTGCCAGCAGGAGACAGGGGGACTACGAGCAGTACTTC CASRRQGDYEQYF
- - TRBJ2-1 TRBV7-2 TGTGCCAGCAGCTCCTTCAAGGGGCCCTCCTACAATGAGCAGTTCTTC CASSSFKGPSYNEQFF
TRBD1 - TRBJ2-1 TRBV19 TGTGCCAGTAGGGTACAGGGGCGCGAGCAGTTCTTC CASRVQGREQFF
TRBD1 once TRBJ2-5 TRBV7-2 TGTGCCAGCAGCTCGGGGACAGGATGGGATACACAAGAGACCCAGTACTTC CASSSGTGWDTQETQYF
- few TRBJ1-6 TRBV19 TGTGCCAGTAGAGGGCAGGGATATTCACCCCTCCACTTT CASRGQGYSPLHF
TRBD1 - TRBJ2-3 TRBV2 TGTGCCAGCCGGGACAGGGAATTGGGTACGCAGTATTTT CASRDRELGTQYF
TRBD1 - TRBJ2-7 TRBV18 TGTGCCAGCTCACCACCGGGACAGGGGTACGAGCAGTACTTC CASSPPGQGYEQYF
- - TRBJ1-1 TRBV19 TGTGCCAGTAGTATGGCGTTGAGGACTGAAGCTTTCTTT CASSMALRTEAFF
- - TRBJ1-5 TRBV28 TGTGCCAGCAGCTCCGGGGGGAGCAATCAGCCCCAGCATTTT CASSSGGSNQPQHF
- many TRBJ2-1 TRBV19 TGTGCCAGTAGTATTGCGGCCTTATCCAAATACAATGAGCAGTTCTTC CASSIAALSKYNEQFF
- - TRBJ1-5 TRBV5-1 TGCGCCAGCAGACCAGGATGGGGGGATACCTATCAGCCCCAGCATTTT CASRPGWGDTYQPQHF
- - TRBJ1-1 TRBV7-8 TGTGCCAGCAGCCCCTCCAGGGGCCACACTGAAGCTTTCTTT CASSPSRGHTEAFF
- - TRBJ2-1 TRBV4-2 TGTGCCAGCAGCCTTGGGGGCGATGAGCAGTTCTTC CASSLGGDEQFF